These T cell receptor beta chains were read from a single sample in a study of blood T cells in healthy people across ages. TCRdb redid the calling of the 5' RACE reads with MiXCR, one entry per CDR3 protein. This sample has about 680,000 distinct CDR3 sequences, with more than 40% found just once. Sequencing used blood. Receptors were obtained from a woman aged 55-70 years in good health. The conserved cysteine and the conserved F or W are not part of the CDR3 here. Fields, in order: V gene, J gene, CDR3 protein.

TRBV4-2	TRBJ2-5	ASSQGGSQETQY
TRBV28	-	ASSPIRTATEQY
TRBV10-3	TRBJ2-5	AISDPVVAVSEQY
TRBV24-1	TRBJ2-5	ATSDLGGNQETQY
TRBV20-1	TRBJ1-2	SASQLSQVPGGYT
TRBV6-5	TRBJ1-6	ASSYPNSPLH
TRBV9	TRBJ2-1	ASSSRTSGGEYNEQF
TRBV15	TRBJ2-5	ATSREARQY
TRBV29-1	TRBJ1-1	SVRPWTGGAYTGAF
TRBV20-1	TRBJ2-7	SAIKGGFSYEQY
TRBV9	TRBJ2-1	ASSVPTGIEQF
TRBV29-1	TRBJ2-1	SVEGDGTYNEQF
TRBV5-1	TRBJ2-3	ASSLELAGGTDTQY
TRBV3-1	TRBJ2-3	ASSQGETSSDTQY
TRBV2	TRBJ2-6	ASSAVGSRSGANVLT
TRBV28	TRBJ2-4	ASSTSGISDKNIQY
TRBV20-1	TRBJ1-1	SAPNGQLFNTEAF
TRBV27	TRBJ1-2	ASSFSPGMGGYT
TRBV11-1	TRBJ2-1	ASSVNAPDEQF
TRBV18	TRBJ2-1	ASSPMESSYNEQF
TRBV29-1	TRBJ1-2	SVRDRGGGYT
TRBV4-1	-	ASSWDRLNEQY
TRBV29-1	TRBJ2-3	SVSSGRPHNEQY